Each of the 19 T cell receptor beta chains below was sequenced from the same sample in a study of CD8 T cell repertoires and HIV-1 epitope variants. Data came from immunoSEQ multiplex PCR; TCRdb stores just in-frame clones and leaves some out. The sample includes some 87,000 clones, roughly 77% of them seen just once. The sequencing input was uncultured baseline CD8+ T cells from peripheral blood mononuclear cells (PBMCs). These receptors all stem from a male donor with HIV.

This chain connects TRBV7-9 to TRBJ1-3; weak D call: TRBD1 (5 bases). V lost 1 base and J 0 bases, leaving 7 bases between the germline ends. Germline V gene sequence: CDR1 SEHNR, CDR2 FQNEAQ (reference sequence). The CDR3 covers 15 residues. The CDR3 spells CASSLGTNSGNTIYF. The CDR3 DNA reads TGTGCCAGCAGCTTAGGGACAAACTCTGGAAACACCATATATTTT.

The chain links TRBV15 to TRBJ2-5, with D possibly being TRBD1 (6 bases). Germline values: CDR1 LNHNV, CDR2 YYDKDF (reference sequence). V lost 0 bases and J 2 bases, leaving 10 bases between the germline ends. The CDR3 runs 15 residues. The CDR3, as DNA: TGTGCCACCAGCAGAGATATCGGACAGCAAGAGACCCAGTACTTC. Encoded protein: CATSRDIGQQETQYF.

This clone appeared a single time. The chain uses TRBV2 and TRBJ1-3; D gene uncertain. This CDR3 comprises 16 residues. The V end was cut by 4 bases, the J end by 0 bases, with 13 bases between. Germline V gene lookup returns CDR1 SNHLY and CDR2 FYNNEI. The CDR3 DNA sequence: TGTGCCAGCAGTGTTCTACAGCGCGTCTCTGGAAACACCATATATTTT. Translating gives CASSVLQRVSGNTIYF.

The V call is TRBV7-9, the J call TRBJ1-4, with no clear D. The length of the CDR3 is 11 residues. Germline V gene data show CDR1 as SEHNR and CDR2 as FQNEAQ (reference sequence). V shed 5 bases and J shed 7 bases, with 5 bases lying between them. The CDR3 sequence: CASSPGEKLFF. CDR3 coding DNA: TGTGCCAGCAGCCCCGGTGAAAAACTGTTTTTT.

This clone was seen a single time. CDR3 bases: TGTGCCAGCAGCTTGTGGGGGTTCGGGATCCCTGAAGCTTTCTTT. Translated: CASSLWGFGIPEAFF. V usage is TRBV5-6 and J usage is TRBJ1-1; perhaps TRBD1 as D (5 bases). The CDR3 is made up of 15 amino acids. From germline, CDR1 is SGHDT and CDR2 YYEEEE. With 1 base removed from V and 6 bases from J, the gap between germline ends came to 16 bases.

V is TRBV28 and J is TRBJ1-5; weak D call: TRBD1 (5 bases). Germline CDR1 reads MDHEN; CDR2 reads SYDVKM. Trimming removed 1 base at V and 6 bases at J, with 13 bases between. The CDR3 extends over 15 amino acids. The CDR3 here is CASSLSAGSAQPQHF. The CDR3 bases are TGTGCCAGCAGTTTATCTGCAGGGTCCGCTCAGCCCCAGCATTTT.

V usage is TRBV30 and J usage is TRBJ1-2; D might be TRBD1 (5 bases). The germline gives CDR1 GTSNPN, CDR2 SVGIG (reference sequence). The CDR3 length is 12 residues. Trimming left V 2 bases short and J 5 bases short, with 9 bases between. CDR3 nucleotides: TGTGCCTGGAGTAGGGGAGGGTATGGCTACACCTTC. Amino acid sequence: CAWSRGGYGYTF.

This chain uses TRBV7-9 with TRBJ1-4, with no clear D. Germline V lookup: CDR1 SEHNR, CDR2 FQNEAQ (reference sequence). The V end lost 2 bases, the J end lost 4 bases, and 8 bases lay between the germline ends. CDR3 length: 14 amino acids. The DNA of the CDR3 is TGTGCCAGCAGCTTACAGGCCCTTAATGAAAAACTGTTTTTT. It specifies CASSLQALNEKLFF.

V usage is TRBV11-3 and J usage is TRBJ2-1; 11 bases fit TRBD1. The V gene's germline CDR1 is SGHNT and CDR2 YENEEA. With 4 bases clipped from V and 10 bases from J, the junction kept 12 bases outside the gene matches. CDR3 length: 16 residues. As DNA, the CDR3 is TGTGCCAGCAGCTCGACGAGGACAGGGGGCACGCGGGAGCAGTTCTTC. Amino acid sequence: CASSSTRTGGTREQFF.

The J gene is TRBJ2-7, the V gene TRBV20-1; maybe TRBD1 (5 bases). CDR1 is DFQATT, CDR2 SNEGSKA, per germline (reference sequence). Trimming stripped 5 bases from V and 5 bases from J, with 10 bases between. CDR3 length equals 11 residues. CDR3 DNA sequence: TGCAGTGCTCTCCCGGACAACGAGCAGTACTTC. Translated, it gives CSALPDNEQYF.

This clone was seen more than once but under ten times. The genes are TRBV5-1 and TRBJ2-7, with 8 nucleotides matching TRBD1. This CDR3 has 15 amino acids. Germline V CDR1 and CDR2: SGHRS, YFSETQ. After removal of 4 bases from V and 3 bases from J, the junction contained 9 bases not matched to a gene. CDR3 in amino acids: CASSANRGMNYEQYF. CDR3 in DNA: TGCGCCAGCAGCGCCAACAGGGGGATGAACTACGAGCAGTACTTC.

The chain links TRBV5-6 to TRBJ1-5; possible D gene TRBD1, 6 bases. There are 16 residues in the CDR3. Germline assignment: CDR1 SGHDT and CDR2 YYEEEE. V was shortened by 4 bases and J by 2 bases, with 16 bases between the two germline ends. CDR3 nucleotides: TGTGCCAGCAGCCTAGCAGGGGTTCGGGGCAATCAGCCCCAGCATTTT. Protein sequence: CASSLAGVRGNQPQHF.

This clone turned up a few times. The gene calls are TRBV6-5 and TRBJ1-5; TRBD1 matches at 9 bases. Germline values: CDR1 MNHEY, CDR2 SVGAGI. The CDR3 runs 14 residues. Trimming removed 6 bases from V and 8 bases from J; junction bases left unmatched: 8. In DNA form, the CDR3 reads TGTGCCAGCAGCCCGGGACAGGGCTGGGAGCCCCAGCATTTT. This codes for CASSPGQGWEPQHF.

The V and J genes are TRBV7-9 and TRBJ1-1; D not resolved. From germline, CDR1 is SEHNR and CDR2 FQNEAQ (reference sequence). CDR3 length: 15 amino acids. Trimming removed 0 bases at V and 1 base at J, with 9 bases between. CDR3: CASSLASARNTEAFF. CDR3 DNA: TGTGCCAGCAGCTTAGCGTCGGCGAGGAACACTGAAGCTTTCTTT.

CDR3 DNA sequence: TGCGCCAGCAGCTTGGAGGGGGGGACAGATACGCAGTATTTT. Translated, it gives CASSLEGGTDTQYF. V is TRBV5-1 and J is TRBJ2-3, with D perhaps TRBD2 (7 bases). In germline, CDR1 is SGHRS, CDR2 YFSETQ. This CDR3 has 14 residues. Trimming cost V 0 bases and J 3 bases, with 8 bases left between them.

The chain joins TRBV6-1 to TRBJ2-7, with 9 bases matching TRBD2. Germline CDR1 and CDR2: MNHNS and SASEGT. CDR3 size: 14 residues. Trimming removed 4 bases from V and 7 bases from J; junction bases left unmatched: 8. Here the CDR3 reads CASSGVAGAGEQYF. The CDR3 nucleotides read TGTGCCAGCAGTGGAGTAGCGGGAGCTGGGGAGCAGTACTTC.

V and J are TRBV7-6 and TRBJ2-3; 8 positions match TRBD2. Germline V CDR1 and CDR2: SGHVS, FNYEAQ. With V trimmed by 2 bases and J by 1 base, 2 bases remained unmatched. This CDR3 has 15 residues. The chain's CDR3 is CASSLLAGGTDTQYF. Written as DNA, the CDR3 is TGTGCCAGCAGCTTACTAGCGGGCGGCACAGATACGCAGTATTTT.

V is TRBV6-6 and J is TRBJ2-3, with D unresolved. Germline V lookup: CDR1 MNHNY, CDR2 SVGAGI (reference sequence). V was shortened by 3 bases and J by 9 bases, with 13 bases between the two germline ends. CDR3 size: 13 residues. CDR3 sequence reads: CASSYSSAGTQYF. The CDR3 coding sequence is TGTGCCAGCAGTTATTCCTCCGCAGGAACGCAGTATTTT.

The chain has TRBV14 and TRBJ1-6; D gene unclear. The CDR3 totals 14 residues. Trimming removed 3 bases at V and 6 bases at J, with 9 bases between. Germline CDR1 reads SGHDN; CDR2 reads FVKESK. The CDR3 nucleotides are TGTGCCAGCAGCCACTCCGGTCTTAATTCACCCCTCCACTTT. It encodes CASSHSGLNSPLHF.